The T cell receptor (beta chain) under discussion was sequenced for a study of cytomegalovirus exposure and HLA in healthy donors. The study, taken as a whole, reports: In a later analysis, across HLA loci, associated TCR counts were highest for DRB1, lowest for HLA-C.

Regarding this clone: The antigen is not known. This CDR3 is also generated by other DNA sequences in the sample.

60 Vbeta and 13 Jbeta primers were used in PCR. The assay was immunoSEQ multiplex PCR, and TCRdb's table has in-frame clones only and misses some. The sample table includes around 75,000 clones. The receptor comes from a man between 50 and 59 years old in good health and CMV-seropositive. Sequencing input: PBMCs.

CDR3 bases: TGTGCCAGTAGTAAGGGCGGGACCGGGGAGCTGTTTTTT. As protein: CASSKGGTGELFF. This sequence joins TRBV19 and TRBJ2-2, with D possibly being TRBD2 (5 bases). V was shortened by 4 bases and J by 5 bases, with 8 bases between the two germline ends. This CDR3 contains 13 residues. Germline values: CDR1 LNHDA, CDR2 SQIVND (reference sequence).